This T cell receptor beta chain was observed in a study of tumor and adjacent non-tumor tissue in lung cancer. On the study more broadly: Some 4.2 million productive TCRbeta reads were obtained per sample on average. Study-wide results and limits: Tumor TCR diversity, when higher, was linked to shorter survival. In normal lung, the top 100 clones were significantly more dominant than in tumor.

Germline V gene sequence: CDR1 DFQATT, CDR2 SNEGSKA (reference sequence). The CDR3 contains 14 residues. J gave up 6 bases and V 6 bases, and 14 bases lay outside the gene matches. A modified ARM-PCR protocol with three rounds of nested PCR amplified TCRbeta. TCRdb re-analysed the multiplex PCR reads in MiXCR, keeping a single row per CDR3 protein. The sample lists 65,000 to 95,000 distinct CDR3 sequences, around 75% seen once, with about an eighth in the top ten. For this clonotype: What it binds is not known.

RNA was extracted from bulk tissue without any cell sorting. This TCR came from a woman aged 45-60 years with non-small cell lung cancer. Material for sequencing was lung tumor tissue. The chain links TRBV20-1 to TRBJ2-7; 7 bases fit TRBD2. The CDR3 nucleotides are TGCAGTGCCCTGGCGGGAGCAGAAACTTTCGAGCAGTACTTC. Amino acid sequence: CSALAGAETFEQYF.